These 32 T cell receptor beta chains were all obtained from the same sample, sequenced in a study of CD8 T cells in ankylosing spondylitis. Overall study results and limits: There was a TCR beta motif, made of 7 to 9 highly homologous variants, that appeared characteristic of ankylosing spondylitis blood.

A single record per CDR3 protein comes from TCRdb applying MiXCR to the 5' RACE reads. The sample carries over 700,000 distinct CDR3 sequences, around 17% recorded once. Their antigens are not known. Sequencing was done on a sample of blood, either unsorted or a sorted T cell fraction (not recorded which). The source is a male donor with ankylosing spondylitis.

In this sample, this clonotype turned up a few times. This rearrangement joins TRBV5-1 to TRBJ1-3; D not certain. This CDR3 has 16 residues. Germline CDR1 and CDR2: SGHRS and YFSETQ. Trimming cost V 4 bases and J 0 bases, with 14 bases left between them. The CDR3 DNA sequence: TGCGCCAGCAGCCCCCAGACCGAGAGCTCTGGAAACACCATATATTTT. This sequence encodes CASSPQTESSGNTIYF. The full variable domain, its missing parts supplied by reference TRBV5-1 and TRBJ1-3, is KAGVTQTPRYLIKTRGQQVTLSCSPISGHRSVSWYQQTPGQGLQFLFEYFSETQRNKGNFPGRFSGRQFSNSRSEMNVSTLELGDSALYLCASSPQTESSGNTIYFGEGSWLTVV.

This clonotype occurred many times. This chain uses TRBV7-2 with TRBJ2-3; D uncertain. CDR1 is SGHTA, CDR2 FQGNSA, per germline. The CDR3 covers 11 residues. Trimming left V 3 bases short and J 6 bases short, with 4 bases between. The CDR3 nucleotides read TGTGCCAGCAGCTTTGTGGATACGCAGTATTTT. Amino acids: CASSFVDTQYF.

This clonotype showed up just a few times. V gene TRBV9 combines with J gene TRBJ1-1, with D perhaps matching TRBD1 (5 bases). There are 14 residues in the CDR3. The V gene lost 4 bases and the J gene lost 3 bases, with 13 bases spanning the gap. Germline CDR1 reads SGDLS; CDR2 reads YYNGEE. CDR3 DNA: TGTGCCAGCAGCCCCGGGGGGGATGACACTGAAGCTTTCTTT. Translation: CASSPGGDDTEAFF.

As concerns this clonotype: At one end, the junction sequence differs from germline, possibly due to a read error. The chain employs TRBV10-2 and TRBJ2-7; 11 positions match TRBD2. Germline lookup yields CDR1 WSHSY and CDR2 SAAADI. The CDR3 has 15 residues. The CDR3 loop reads CASSDLAGGSYEQHF. The CDR3 coding sequence is TGCGCCAGCAGTGATCTAGCGGGAGGCTCCTACGAGCAGCACTTC.

This clonotype has a handful of counts. V and J are TRBV4-3 and TRBJ2-2; possible D gene TRBD2, 5 bases. V was pared by 1 base and J by 5 bases, with 5 bases between. Germline V gene sequence: CDR1 LGHNA, CDR2 YSLEER. This CDR3 comprises 13 residues. The CDR3 here is CASSQAGTGELFF. The CDR3 DNA follows: TGCGCCAGCAGCCAAGCGGGGACCGGGGAGCTGTTTTTT.

This clonotype was observed a few times. V usage is TRBV7-2 and J usage is TRBJ2-1, with TRBD2 identical over 8 bases. The CDR3 totals 15 residues. Germline trimming cut 1 base from V and 7 bases from J; bases unmatched to any gene: 6. CDR1 is SGHTA and CDR2 is FQGNSA in the germline V gene. In DNA form, the CDR3 reads TGTGCCAGCAGCTTAGAAGCGGGAGCGTTGAATGAGCAGTTCTTC. Its protein is CASSLEAGALNEQFF.

The chain is built from TRBV12-3 or TRBV12-4 and TRBJ2-1; D may correspond to TRBD1 or TRBD2 (5 bases each). There are 13 residues in the CDR3. Between the trimmed V and J ends, which lost 4 bases and 6 bases, there was a span of 10 bases. The CDR3 coding sequence is TGTGCCAGCAGTTCCGGGACCCTCAATGAGCAGTTCTTC. It is translated as CASSSGTLNEQFF.

This chain connects TRBV7-6 to TRBJ2-2; TRBD2 is a possible D gene (6 bases). This CDR3 has 15 amino acids. Trimming took 1 base from V and 5 from J, leaving 11 bases between them. Germline V gene data show CDR1 as SGHVS and CDR2 as FNYEAQ. The CDR3 loop is CASSLGREMTGELFF. The CDR3 DNA reads as TGTGCCAGCAGCTTAGGGAGGGAAATGACCGGGGAGCTGTTTTTT.

In regard to this clonotype: A single base separates this from a much larger clone, so it may be a read error. The chain employs TRBV6-2 or TRBV6-3 and TRBJ2-7, with 13 bases that match TRBD2. CDR1 and CDR2 from the germline V gene are MNHEY and SVGEGT. The CDR3 extends over 13 amino acids. Germline trimming cut 8 bases from V and 4 bases from J; bases unmatched to any gene: 2. CDR3 nucleotide sequence: TGTGCCAGCTGGACTAGCGGGAGTTACGAGCAGTACTTC. It encodes CASWTSGSYEQYF.

CDR3 in DNA: TGTGCCAGCAGTTTGCAGTTAGCCAAAAACATTCAGTACTTC. Protein sequence: CASSLQLAKNIQYF. This chain uses TRBV12-3 or TRBV12-4 with TRBJ2-4; D call uncertain. Trimming cost V 3 bases and J 0 bases, with 6 bases left between them. The CDR3 runs to 14 residues.

Only a few counts were recorded for this clonotype. CDR3 loop: CASSFGYSGDTQYF. CDR3 coding DNA: TGTGCCAGCAGCTTCGGCTACAGCGGCGATACGCAGTATTTT. This chain uses TRBV7-3 with TRBJ2-3; the D gene is possibly TRBD2 (5 bases). Looked up from germline, CDR1 is SGHTA and CDR2 is FQGTGA. The CDR3 contains 14 residues. V gave up 3 bases and J gave up 6 bases, with 13 bases separating them.

The chain is built from TRBV5-6 and TRBJ1-2; D not resolved. Germline-derived CDR1 and CDR2 are SGHDT and YYEEEE. The CDR3 is 17 amino acids. The V end was cut by 4 bases, the J end by 1 base, with 20 bases between. The CDR3: CASSPRLLLLSNYGYTF. In nucleotides, the CDR3 is TGTGCCAGCAGCCCCCGGCTACTTCTATTGAGTAACTATGGCTACACCTTC.

This clonotype was counted a single time. V usage is TRBV2 and J usage is TRBJ1-5, with unresolved D. The ends were cut back, 4 bases at V and 2 bases at J, with 9 bases in the middle. Germline V gene lookup returns CDR1 SNHLY and CDR2 FYNNEI. The CDR3 extends over 14 amino acids. The CDR3 region has the DNA TGTGCCAGCAGTGTTAATAGAGGCAATCAGCCCCAGCATTTT. It specifies CASSVNRGNQPQHF.

The chain is built from TRBV18 and TRBJ1-2; the D gene is possibly TRBD1 (5 bases). V was cut by 3 bases and J by 6 bases, with 8 bases left in between. Germline-derived CDR1 and CDR2 are KGHSH and LQKENI. This CDR3 region has 12 residues. This chain's CDR3 is CASSPGRDGYTF. The CDR3 nucleotides are TGTGCCAGCTCACCGGGCAGGGATGGCTACACCTTC.

The table lists this clonotype with many counts. The rearrangement links TRBV12-3 or TRBV12-4 to TRBJ2-1; D is perhaps TRBD1 (5 bases). With 3 bases removed from V and 6 bases from J, the gap between germline ends came to 9 bases. The CDR3 is 13 residues long. The CDR3 here is CASSLGDSNEQFF. CDR3 sequence (DNA): TGTGCCAGCAGTTTGGGTGACAGCAATGAGCAGTTCTTC.

This chain uses TRBV25-1 with TRBJ1-1, with TRBD1 as a possible D gene (6 bases). In germline, CDR1 is MGHDK, CDR2 SYGVNS. Trimming left V 7 bases short and J 3 bases short, with 15 bases between. The CDR3 is 14 amino acids. The CDR3 nucleotides are TGTGCCAGCACTTCTTTGGGGGCGGACACTGAAGCTTTCTTT. It yields the protein CASTSLGADTEAFF.

This clonotype has a handful of counts. The rearrangement joins TRBV28 to TRBJ2-7; a weak D match, TRBD1 (6 bases). V dropped 6 bases and J dropped 4 bases, with 25 bases sitting between them. The CDR3 loop spans 17 amino acids. From germline, CDR1 is MDHEN and CDR2 SYDVKM. CDR3 DNA sequence: TGTGCCAGCAGCTCGCCCGGGACATCTGGATCGTCATACGAGCAGTACTTC. Amino acids: CASSSPGTSGSSYEQYF. Full variable domain (missing parts from reference TRBV28 and TRBJ2-7): DVKVTQSSRYLVKRTGEKVFLECVQDMDHENMFWYRQDPGLGLRLIYFSYDVKMKEKGDIPEGYSVSREKKERFSLILESASTNQTSMYLCASSSPGTSGSSYEQYFGPGTRLTVT.

This clonotype was counted only a few times. This chain uses TRBV11-2 with TRBJ2-1; the D is unclear. Germline V gene data show CDR1 as SGHAT and CDR2 as FQNNGV. V dropped 1 base and J dropped 13 bases, with 23 bases sitting between them. The CDR3 consists of 16 residues. CDR3 region: CASSLVHTVPMGKQFF. The CDR3 nucleotides read TGTGCCAGCAGCTTAGTACACACAGTACCAATGGGAAAACAGTTCTTC.

The J gene is TRBJ2-3, the V gene TRBV5-6; 10 bases align to TRBD1. The V gene's germline CDR1 is SGHDT and CDR2 YYEEEE. The V segment lost 5 bases and the J segment 0 bases; nucleotides outside the gene matches: 12. The CDR3 sequence is 18 residues long. The CDR3 loop is CASSPPGQGSPSTDTQYF. The DNA of the CDR3 is TGTGCCAGCAGTCCTCCGGGACAGGGGTCCCCTAGCACAGATACGCAGTATTTT.

The J gene is TRBJ1-2, the V gene TRBV20-1, with D perhaps matching TRBD1 (5 bases). V dropped 1 base and J dropped 4 bases, with 19 bases sitting between them. The CDR3 loop spans 16 amino acids. In germline, CDR1 is DFQATT, CDR2 SNEGSKA (reference sequence). The CDR3 DNA reads TGCAGTGCTAGAGGTGTAGGGCAGGGCCGTCTCTATGGCTACACCTTC. It is translated as CSARGVGQGRLYGYTF.

V usage is TRBV14 and J usage is TRBJ2-3, with 9 bases that match TRBD2. The CDR3 has 17 amino acids. The ends lost 3 bases at V and 1 base at J; junction bases unmatched: 8. CDR1 is SGHDN and CDR2 is FVKESK in the germline V gene. CDR3 sequence reads: CASSHPPLAGRTDTQYF. The CDR3, as DNA: TGTGCCAGCAGCCACCCACCGCTAGCGGGGCGCACAGATACGCAGTATTTT.

This clonotype appeared a few times. The V call is TRBV27, the J call TRBJ2-7; tentatively, D is TRBD1 (5 bases). The V gene lost 2 bases and the J gene lost 7 bases, with 15 bases spanning the gap. This CDR3 has 14 amino acids. Germline V lookup: CDR1 MNHEY, CDR2 SMNVEV (reference sequence). The CDR3 here is CASSLEGPKGEQYF. The CDR3 DNA follows: TGTGCCAGCAGTTTAGAAGGGCCCAAGGGGGAGCAGTACTTC.

The chain carries TRBV20-1 and TRBJ1-5; D gene unclear. The germline V and J ends were trimmed by 5 bases and 5 bases, with 16 bases remaining between them. Germline assignment: CDR1 DFQATT and CDR2 SNEGSKA (reference sequence). This CDR3 region has 14 residues. The CDR3 DNA sequence: TGCAGTGCTTCGCTCGGACCGCCCGATCAGCCCCAGCATTTT. It yields the protein CSASLGPPDQPQHF.

This clonotype was detected a few times. The chain employs TRBV6-1 and TRBJ2-3; 7 bases map to TRBD2. CDR3 length equals 13 residues. Germline V lookup: CDR1 MNHNS, CDR2 SASEGT. V trimming: 7 bases; J trimming: 1 base; junction bases outside the gene matches: 2. CDR3 sequence: CASNAGGTDTQYF. In nucleotides, the CDR3 is TGTGCCAGCAATGCGGGGGGCACAGATACGCAGTATTTT.

The chain is built from TRBV3-1 and TRBJ2-7; D remains unclear. The CDR3 covers 12 residues. Deletions cut 3 bases from V and 9 bases from J, with 12 bases between. CDR1 LGHDT and CDR2 YNNKEL come from the germline V gene (reference sequence). The CDR3 reads CASSHAEVGQYF. DNA for the CDR3: TGTGCCAGCAGCCACGCGGAAGTGGGGCAGTACTTC.

The chain carries TRBV4-1 and TRBJ2-7; D could derive from TRBD1 or TRBD2 (5 bases each). V dropped 3 bases and J dropped 4 bases, with 16 bases sitting between them. Per germline, CDR1 MGHRA and CDR2 YSYEKL. The CDR3 is made up of 15 amino acids. The CDR3 coding sequence is TGCGCCAGCAGCCAGGCAGGGACCTTGGGGTACGAGCAGTACTTC. This encodes CASSQAGTLGYEQYF.

A few counts support this clonotype. The CDR3 bases are TGTGCCAGCAGCTTGGTTCGTAGCAGTATGAACACTGAAGCTTTCTTT. It codes for CASSLVRSSMNTEAFF. V and J are TRBV5-8 and TRBJ1-1; no clear D gene. Germline V gene data show CDR1 as SGHTS and CDR2 as YDEGEE. Trimming stripped 0 bases from V and 0 bases from J, with 12 bases between. The CDR3 length is 16 residues.

This clonotype was seen only a few times. The gene calls are TRBV12-3 or TRBV12-4 and TRBJ2-3; D gene uncertain. V was trimmed by 6 bases and J by 5 bases, leaving 21 bases between them. This CDR3 comprises 16 residues. The chain's CDR3 is CASRQQGSVIKDTQYF. Here the CDR3 DNA reads TGTGCCAGCAGACAACAAGGTTCAGTCATAAAAGATACGCAGTATTTT.

This chain joins TRBV29-1 and TRBJ2-2; maybe TRBD2 (6 bases). The CDR3 totals 18 residues. V lost 6 bases and J lost 4, with 27 bases in between. CDR1 SQVTM and CDR2 ANQGSEA come from the germline V gene. The CDR3 DNA sequence: TGCAGCGTAAAAGAGCGACTAGAGGCTGTGGGAACCACCGGGGAGCTGTTTTTT. Encoded protein: CSVKERLEAVGTTGELFF.

This clonotype was seen a few times. This chain connects TRBV20-1 to TRBJ1-4, with TRBD1 matching over 8 bases. CDR1 and CDR2 from the germline V gene are DFQATT and SNEGSKA (reference sequence). Trimming cost V 5 bases and J 8 bases; bases outside gene matches: 7. CDR3 length equals 13 residues. The CDR3 here is CSAARTGTEKLFF. CDR3 coding DNA: TGCAGTGCTGCCCGGACAGGGACGGAAAAACTGTTTTTT.

This chain links TRBV7-6 with TRBJ2-5; no definite D call. The CDR3 totals 16 residues. V dropped 5 bases and J dropped 0 bases, with 16 bases sitting between them. Germline values: CDR1 SGHVS, CDR2 FNYEAQ. The CDR3 spells CASSPEAPPYQETQYF. CDR3 nucleotide sequence: TGTGCCAGCAGCCCCGAGGCCCCCCCGTACCAAGAGACCCAGTACTTC.

The chain couples TRBV7-9 to TRBJ2-1; unclear D gene. The CDR3 has 11 residues. The V gene's germline CDR1 is SEHNR and CDR2 FQNEAQ (reference sequence). V lost 6 bases and J 5 bases, leaving 5 bases between the germline ends. The DNA of the CDR3 is TGTGCCAGCAGTACCAACAATGAGCAGTTCTTC. It is translated as CASSTNNEQFF.